Listed below are T cell receptor beta chains from one sample, sequenced in a study of T-cell memory formation after mild COVID-19. TCRdb re-derived calls from the 5' RACE reads in MiXCR, one entry per CDR3 protein. The table includes 200,000 to 250,000 distinct CDR3 sequences, over 9.5% detected once. Source material: PBMCs or a T cell subset sorted from them (not recorded which). The receptors shown here come from a man between 18 and 35 years old who had mild COVID-19 (a few samples of this study predate the infection). Cell type and time point are not known. Both conserved end residues are part of each CDR3. The D gene is left open where the match is weak. Some rows mark clone size as missing; the rest say once, few, many or name a class of expanded clone.

clone size	V gene	D gene	J gene	CDR3 protein	CDR3 DNA
-	TRBV20-1	TRBD1	TRBJ1-2	CSARPHAGTGMGYYGYTF	TGCAGTGCTAGACCCCACGCCGGGACAGGGATGGGCTACTATGGCTACACCTTC
few	TRBV5-1	-	TRBJ1-4	CASSFAGIPNELFF	TGCGCCAGCAGCTTCGCGGGGATACCTAACGAACTGTTTTTT
-	TRBV7-2	-	TRBJ1-3	CASSLVSTSGNTIYF	TGTGCCAGCAGCTTAGTTTCGACCTCTGGAAACACCATATATTTT
-	TRBV4-3	-	TRBJ1-2	CASSQGRVKAGGPNYGYTF	TGCGCCAGCAGCCAGGGGCGGGTTAAGGCAGGCGGCCCTAACTATGGCTACACCTTC
-	TRBV5-4	-	TRBJ1-2	CASSLAPGDGYTF	TGTGCCAGCAGCTTGGCGCCAGGGGATGGCTACACCTTC
-	TRBV7-2	-	TRBJ2-7	CASSPRDGKIYEQYF	TGTGCCAGCAGCCCCCGGGACGGCAAAATCTACGAGCAGTACTTC
few	TRBV20-1	-	TRBJ2-1	CSARVGAGNEQFF	TGCAGTGCTAGGGTGGGGGCCGGGAATGAGCAGTTCTTC
-	TRBV3-1	-	TRBJ1-2	CASSQDLLNYGYTF	TGTGCCAGCAGCCAAGACTTGCTTAACTATGGCTACACCTTC
once	TRBV28	-	TRBJ1-1	CASSPQTGGLGAFF	TGTGCCAGCAGTCCTCAGACGGGGGGGCTGGGAGCTTTCTTT
-	TRBV7-3	TRBD2	TRBJ2-1	CASSPPGLAGRNEQFF	TGTGCCAGCAGCCCCCCCGGACTAGCGGGCCGCAATGAGCAGTTCTTC
-	TRBV19	-	TRBJ2-5	CASSVTGTYQETQYF	TGTGCCAGTAGTGTTACAGGGACGTACCAAGAGACCCAGTACTTC
-	TRBV2	TRBD1	TRBJ1-2	CASTRDRGNGYTF	TGTGCCAGCACCAGGGACAGGGGTAACGGCTACACCTTC
few	TRBV12-3/TRBV12-4	-	TRBJ2-5	CASSLMDQETQYF	TGTGCCAGCAGTTTGATGGACCAAGAGACCCAGTACTTC
few	TRBV5-5	TRBD1	TRBJ2-2	CASSETGDSTGELFF	TGTGCCAGCAGCGAGACAGGGGATAGCACCGGGGAGCTGTTTTTT
-	TRBV4-2	-	TRBJ2-1	CASSQEGKGKAEQFF	TGTGCCAGCAGCCAAGAAGGGAAAGGAAAGGCTGAGCAGTTCTTC
-	TRBV2	-	TRBJ2-6	CARGRERSGANVLTF	TGTGCCAGGGGACGCGAGAGGTCTGGGGCCAACGTCCTGACTTTC
-	TRBV27	TRBD1	TRBJ1-5	CASSLGGGMKSQHF	TGTGCCAGCAGTTTAGGAGGGGGCATGAAGTCCCAGCATTTT
many	TRBV12-3/TRBV12-4	TRBD1	TRBJ2-2	CASSLNRGHGELFF	TGTGCCAGCAGTTTGAACAGGGGCCACGGGGAGCTGTTTTTT
-	TRBV5-1	-	TRBJ1-1	CASSSGQGDTEAFF	TGCGCCAGCAGCTCGGGCCAGGGAGACACTGAAGCTTTCTTT
many	TRBV3-1	TRBD1	TRBJ1-5	CASSPGQGHRQPQHF	TGTGCCAGCAGCCCAGGACAGGGTCATCGTCAGCCCCAGCATTTT
-	TRBV7-2	-	TRBJ2-5	CASSTPLVTQYF	TGTGCCAGCAGCACCCCGCTTGTGACCCAGTACTTC
-	TRBV29-1	-	TRBJ2-1	CSVTLGGPDSYNEQFF	TGCAGCGTAACCCTCGGTGGGCCCGATTCCTACAATGAGCAGTTCTTC
-	TRBV5-1	TRBD1	TRBJ1-2	CVSYPGQQTYGYTF	TGCGTCAGCTACCCGGGACAGCAAACTTATGGCTACACCTTC
few	TRBV30	TRBD1	TRBJ2-3	CAWSRLRGQRTDTQYF	TGTGCCTGGAGTCGCCTCCGGGGACAGCGCACAGATACGCAGTATTTT
-	TRBV7-2	-	TRBJ2-7	CASSFLPGDEQYF	TGTGCCAGCAGCTTTTTACCAGGGGACGAGCAGTACTTC
-	TRBV4-1	TRBD1	TRBJ2-2	CASSQWTGHTGELFF	TGCGCCAGCAGCCAATGGACAGGGCACACCGGGGAGCTGTTTTTT